This T cell receptor (beta chain) is drawn from a study of brain T cells in children with intractable seizures. Study results and caveats: Viral specificity was inferred only from CDR3 similarity; HCMV serostatus was unknown. Clones missing pre-surgery may reflect undersampling of that blood sample.

Repertoires were generated with immunoSEQ multiplex PCR, while TCRdb's copy carries only in-frame clones and drops some. The sample has 70,000 to 90,000 clones; under 95% are singletons. Note on this clone: Its antigen is currently unknown.

Patients received at least one anti-epileptic drug before surgery. Germline CDR1 is SGHRS and CDR2 is YFSETQ. CDR3 size: 14 residues. Trimming shortened V by 4 bases and J by 7 bases, and 17 bases separated the two germline ends. This clonotype was sampled from a boy younger than two with tuberous sclerosis and intractable seizures. This sequence joins TRBV5-1 and TRBJ1-2; the D gene is possibly TRBD1 (5 bases). The material was peripheral blood, obtained at surgery. The CDR3 coding sequence is TGCGCCAGCAGCCAGACCCCCTACGGGGGTGGCTACACCTTC. As protein: CASSQTPYGGGYTF.